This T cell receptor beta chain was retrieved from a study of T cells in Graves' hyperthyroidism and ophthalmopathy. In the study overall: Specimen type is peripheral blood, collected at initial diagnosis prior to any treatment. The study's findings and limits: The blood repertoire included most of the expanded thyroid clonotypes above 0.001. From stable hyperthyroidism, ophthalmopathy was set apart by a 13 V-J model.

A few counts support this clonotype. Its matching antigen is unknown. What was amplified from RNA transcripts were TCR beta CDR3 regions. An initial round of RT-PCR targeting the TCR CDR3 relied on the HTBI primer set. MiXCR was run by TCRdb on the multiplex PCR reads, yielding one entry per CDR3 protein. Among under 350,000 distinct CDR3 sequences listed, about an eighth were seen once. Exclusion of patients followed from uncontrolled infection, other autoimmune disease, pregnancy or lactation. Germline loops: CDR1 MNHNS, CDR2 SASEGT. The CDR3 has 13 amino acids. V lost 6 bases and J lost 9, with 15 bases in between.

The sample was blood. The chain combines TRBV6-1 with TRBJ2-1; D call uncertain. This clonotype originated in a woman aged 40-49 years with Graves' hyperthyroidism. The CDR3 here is CASSPTVAFEQFF. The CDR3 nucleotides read TGTGCCAGCAGCCCGACTGTAGCCTTTGAGCAGTTCTTC.